Below are 4 T cell receptor beta chains sequenced from a single sample in a study of early T cells in non-severe SARS-CoV-2 infection. One entry per CDR3 protein results from TCRdb running MiXCR on the 5' RACE reads. The data contain tens of thousands of distinct CDR3 sequences, around 5.7% of them singletons. Sequencing was done on a sample of whole blood. The receptor source for this set is an adult who was a healthcare worker with PCR-confirmed SARS-CoV-2 infection or an uninfected control (not recorded which).

This clonotype was counted ten times or more. The genes are TRBV10-2 and TRBJ1-6; perhaps TRBD1 as D (6 bases). Looked up from germline, CDR1 is WSHSY and CDR2 is SAAADI. Trimming pared 2 bases from V and 5 bases from J, leaving 7 bases between. The CDR3 totals 14 residues. CDR3 nucleotide sequence: TGCGCCAGCAGTGAGCAGGGGAATAATTCACCCCTCCACTTT. This sequence encodes CASSEQGNNSPLHF.

This clonotype was seen many times. The V and J genes are TRBV6-5 and TRBJ2-3; 9 bases align to TRBD2. Germline V gene sequence: CDR1 MNHEY, CDR2 SVGAGI. The J segment lost 3 bases and the V segment lost 4 bases, leaving 8 bases of the junction unmatched. CDR3 size: 16 residues. This CDR3 is CASSFRASGATDTQYF. The CDR3 bases are TGTGCCAGCAGTTTCCGGGCTAGCGGGGCAACAGATACGCAGTATTTT.

This clonotype was seen at least ten times. The gene calls are TRBV29-1 and TRBJ2-4, with D tentatively TRBD2 (6 bases). Germline CDR1 reads SQVTM; CDR2 reads ANQGSEA. V gave up 7 bases and J gave up 7 bases, with 17 bases separating them. The CDR3 is 13 residues long. The CDR3 DNA reads as TGCAGCGCGCCAGGGCGGGACGTGAACATTCAGTACTTC. Translation gives CSAPGRDVNIQYF.

This clonotype was seen many times. The chain employs TRBV14 and TRBJ2-1; no clear D gene. Germline CDR1 reads SGHDN; CDR2 reads FVKESK. This CDR3 spans 13 amino acids. V gave up 4 bases and J gave up 5 bases, with 9 bases separating them. The CDR3 DNA follows: TGTGCCAGCAGCCGAAACAGAGACAATGAGCAGTTCTTC. It is translated as CASSRNRDNEQFF.